A selection of T cell receptor beta chains follows, all from one sample in a study of blood T cell repertoires in COVID-19. The table came from immunoSEQ multiplex PCR; TCRdb's copy has only in-frame clones and leaves some out. Found here are around 450,000 clones, roughly 91% of them singletons; the top ten hold approximately 4.5%. Input material: peripheral blood. These receptors were obtained from a woman aged 25-40 years with acute or convalescent COVID-19. Each CDR3 is given with its conserved first and last residue. D genes are given only for firm matches. Not every row has a clone size; where given, it reads once, few, many or a size class.

abundance,v_gene,j_gene,d_gene,CDR3nt,CDR3aa
NA,TRBV12-3/TRBV12-4,TRBJ1-5,NA,TGTGCCAGCAGCCGTCAGGGTAGTCAGCCCCAGCATTTT,CASSRQGSQPQHF
NA,TRBV28,TRBJ2-3,TRBD2,TGTGCCAGTATAGCGGGGGGAAACACAGATACGCAGTATTTT,CASIAGGNTDTQYF
once,TRBV19,TRBJ2-1,TRBD2,TGTGCCAGTAGTATCACGGGACTAGCGCGTCTACAGCAGTTCTTC,CASSITGLARLQQFF
NA,TRBV27,TRBJ2-1,NA,TGTGCCAGCAGTTTATTGGTTCGCTCGAGCTCCTACAATGAGCAGTTCTTC,CASSLLVRSSSYNEQFF
NA,TRBV10-1,TRBJ2-7,NA,TGCGCCACCAGTAATCCGGGCTACGAGCAGTACTTC,CATSNPGYEQYF
NA,TRBV7-8,TRBJ2-2,NA,TGTGCCAGCAGCTCCCGACAGACCGGGGAGCTGTTTTTT,CASSSRQTGELFF
NA,TRBV5-1,TRBJ2-1,TRBD2,TGCGCCAGCAGCCGGACTAGCGGGGGGGCCAATGAGCAGTTCTTC,CASSRTSGGANEQFF
once,TRBV28,TRBJ1-4,TRBD1,TGTGCCAGCAGTCGAGCTCACAGGGGGGCAAGGGAAAAACTGTTTTTT,CASSRAHRGAREKLFF
NA,TRBV5-1,TRBJ2-1,NA,TGCGCCAGCAGCCTGGACGGGTACAATGAGCAGTTCTTC,CASSLDGYNEQFF
NA,TRBV7-9,TRBJ2-2,NA,TGTGCCAGCAGCTTAATTCGGGCGAACACCGGGGAGCTGTTTTTT,CASSLIRANTGELFF
NA,TRBV5-5,TRBJ2-1,NA,TGTGCCAGCAGCTATCGCCGGACTACCTCCTTGTACAATGAGCAGTTCTTC,CASSYRRTTSLYNEQFF
NA,TRBV24-1,TRBJ2-1,TRBD2,TGTGCCACCAGTGATTTGCCCTCCGGGACTAGCGGGGGGGTCAATGAGCAGTTCTTC,CATSDLPSGTSGGVNEQFF
NA,TRBV28,TRBJ1-2,NA,TGTGCCAGCAGTTTCTGGACAGTTAACTATGGCTACACCTTC,CASSFWTVNYGYTF
NA,TRBV19,TRBJ2-6,TRBD1,TGTGCCAGTATTGCGACAGGGGGCCGAAGCTCTGGGGCCAACGTCCTGACTTTC,CASIATGGRSSGANVLTF
once,TRBV28,TRBJ1-4,NA,TGTGCCAGCAGTTTAGCGGGGGCGGGTGTTGATGAAAAACTGTTTTTT,CASSLAGAGVDEKLFF
once,TRBV15,TRBJ2-1,TRBD2,TGTGCCACCAGCAGAGGGGTGCTAGCGGCAGACAATGAGCAGTTCTTC,CATSRGVLAADNEQFF
NA,TRBV5-1,TRBJ2-2,NA,TGCGCCAGCAGCTTAACGGCAGGGGACACCGGGGAGCTGTTTTTT,CASSLTAGDTGELFF
NA,TRBV7-3,TRBJ2-3,TRBD2,TGTGCCAGCACGGGGGGGGACCCCAGGACGCAGTATTTT,CASTGGDPRTQYF
few,TRBV12-3/TRBV12-4,TRBJ2-3,TRBD1,TGTGCCAGCAGCTCTACGGACAGGGATACGCAGTATTTT,CASSSTDRDTQYF
NA,TRBV15,TRBJ1-1,NA,TGTGCCACCAGCAGAGATCTAGGGGTTATGAACACTGAAGCTTTCTTT,CATSRDLGVMNTEAFF
NA,TRBV29-1,TRBJ2-3,NA,TGCAGCGTTGGGGCCCCCACAGATACGCAGTATTTT,CSVGAPTDTQYF
once,TRBV10-2,TRBJ1-1,NA,TGCGCCGCCTTTGGGGCATACGCGAACACTGAAGCTTTCTTT,CAAFGAYANTEAFF
few,TRBV6-6,TRBJ1-2,NA,TGTGCCAGCACTTCAGGGATCAAGCCTGGCTACACCTTC,CASTSGIKPGYTF
NA,TRBV10-2,TRBJ2-4,TRBD2,TGCGCCAGCAGTCCAGGGAATAGCGGGATGCGAAACATTCAGTACTTC,CASSPGNSGMRNIQYF
NA,TRBV4-1,TRBJ2-1,TRBD2,TGCGCCAGCAGCCCCCGGGGGGACCGAAGCTCCTACAATGAGCAGTTCTTC,CASSPRGDRSSYNEQFF
NA,TRBV10-3,TRBJ2-7,NA,TGTGCCATCAGTGAGTCGATGGGGCGCGAGCAGTACTTC,CAISESMGREQYF
NA,TRBV30,TRBJ1-3,NA,TGTGCCTGGAGTGTACCCGGGTGGAAGGAACACACCATATATTTT,CAWSVPGWKEHTIYF
NA,TRBV7-3,TRBJ1-5,NA,TGTGCCAGCAGCTACGAGGAAGGTCAGCCCCAGCATTTT,CASSYEEGQPQHF